The T cell receptor beta chain under discussion was sequenced for a study of Ad26.COV2.S vaccination and SARS-CoV-2 variants. The treatment is: around 19 received Ad26.COV2.S at low or high dose, single or two shots; about 5 received placebo; per-sample allocation not given. Following the first vaccine or placebo injection, samples were taken on day 63. In Boston, an adult donor aged 18-55 years took part. Vaccine was an Ad26 vector expressing Wuhan-strain SARS-CoV-2 spike. Findings and caveats of the study: Breadth measured for non-spike TCRs was similar across vaccine and placebo recipients. Vaccine recipients posted higher spike-specific TCR breadth than their placebo counterparts.

The assay was immunoSEQ multiplex PCR, and TCRdb's table has in-frame clones only and misses some. The sample has hundreds of thousands of clones; 85% to 90% are singletons. The CDR3 runs to 14 residues. Germline-derived CDR1 and CDR2 are SGHTA and FQGNSA. The junction had 4 bases not matched to a gene; V was cut back by 5 bases and J by 1 base. About this clone itself: Its antigen remains unidentified.

Sequenced material: peripheral blood, taken in a trial of Ad26.COV2.S vaccine versus placebo. The chain couples TRBV7-2 to TRBJ2-5; the match to TRBD1 covers 7 bases. This receptor was obtained from a person aged 18-65 years who received the Ad26.COV2.S COVID-19 vaccine or a placebo. Here the CDR3 DNA reads TGTGCCAGCAGCCCGGGACAGCCCCAAGAGACCCAGTACTTC. This translates into CASSPGQPQETQYF.